A single sample gave rise to the 11 T cell receptor beta chains below, sequenced in a study of identical twins. MiXCR was run by TCRdb on the 5' RACE reads, yielding one entry per CDR3 protein. Among over 550,000 distinct CDR3 sequences, roughly 7.2% were seen once, and the ten largest hold around 1.6%. These same records also appear under a second study, on yellow fever vaccine responses in identical twins.

Sequenced material: PBMCs. The receptor source for this set is a woman aged 18-30 years in good health.

This clonotype was recorded a few times. The chain couples TRBV29-1 to TRBJ2-3; TRBD2 agrees at 9 bases. The CDR3 extends over 15 amino acids. With V trimmed by 1 base and J by 0 bases, 2 bases remained unmatched. CDR1 and CDR2 from the germline V gene are SQVTM and ANQGSEA. CDR3 in DNA: TGCAGCGTTGAAGGGCTAGCGGGAAGCACAGATACGCAGTATTTT. Translation: CSVEGLAGSTDTQYF.

This clonotype occurred a few times. This chain joins TRBV10-3 and TRBJ2-6; 7 bases line up with TRBD1. There are 17 residues in the CDR3. V lost 2 bases to trimming and J lost 1 base; unmatched junction nucleotides: 5. From germline, CDR1 is ENHRY and CDR2 SYGVKD. CDR3 residues: CAISEPKTGSGANVLTF. CDR3 coding DNA: TGTGCCATCAGTGAGCCGAAGACAGGGTCTGGGGCCAACGTCCTGACTTTC.

The chain uses TRBV19 and TRBJ2-2, with TRBD2 identical over 7 bases. J gave up 3 bases and V 5 bases, and 6 bases lay outside the gene matches. The CDR3 loop spans 15 amino acids. Germline loops: CDR1 LNHDA, CDR2 SQIVND (reference sequence). CDR3 sequence reads: CASSWVAGYTGELFF. The CDR3 DNA reads TGTGCCAGTAGTTGGGTAGCGGGTTACACCGGGGAGCTGTTTTTT.

This clonotype has ten or more counts. The chain joins TRBV28 to TRBJ1-1; maybe TRBD1 (5 bases). CDR3 size: 17 residues. V was trimmed by 3 bases and J by 1 base, leaving 18 bases between them. Germline V gene sequence: CDR1 MDHEN, CDR2 SYDVKM. CDR3 region: CASSFARRGGKNTEAFF. The CDR3 DNA is TGTGCCAGCAGTTTTGCAAGGCGGGGGGGGAAGAACACTGAAGCTTTCTTT.

This clonotype was seen a few times. The chain joins TRBV7-8 to TRBJ1-6; 10 bases fit TRBD1. The CDR3 extends over 17 amino acids. V was clipped by 0 bases and J by 3 bases; unmatched bases: 2. Per germline, CDR1 SGHVS and CDR2 FQNEAQ. The CDR3 loop reads CASSLARTGGYNSPLHF. DNA for the CDR3: TGTGCCAGCAGCTTAGCGCGGACAGGGGGCTATAATTCACCCCTCCACTTT.

V is TRBV5-1 and J is TRBJ2-7; perhaps TRBD2 as D (5 bases). V was clipped by 3 bases and J by 6 bases, with 10 bases between them. This CDR3 comprises 12 residues. CDR1 and CDR2 from the germline V gene are SGHRS and YFSETQ. The CDR3 loop is CASSSDSGEQYF. In nucleotides, the CDR3 is TGCGCCAGCAGCTCGGACTCGGGCGAGCAGTACTTC.

The rearrangement links TRBV4-2 to TRBJ2-5, with 8 positions matching TRBD1. Trimming cost V 1 base and J 2 bases; bases outside gene matches: 3. The CDR3 contains 15 residues. Per the germline V gene, CDR1 is LGHNA and CDR2 is YNFKEQ. CDR3 amino acids: CASSQGQGRQETQYF. Written as DNA, the CDR3 is TGTGCCAGCAGCCAAGGACAGGGGAGGCAAGAGACCCAGTACTTC.

This chain links TRBV6-1 with TRBJ1-2; D is unclear. The CDR3 covers 14 residues. V dropped 7 bases and J dropped 0 bases, with 12 bases sitting between them. CDR1 and CDR2 from the germline V gene are MNHNS and SASEGT. The CDR3 coding sequence is TGTGCCAGCACCCCCCGCAGCCCTAACTATGGCTACACCTTC. This sequence encodes CASTPRSPNYGYTF.

This sequence joins TRBV3-1 and TRBJ2-5, with D tentatively TRBD2 (5 bases). Germline CDR1 LGHDT, CDR2 YNNKEL (reference sequence). V was trimmed by 3 bases and J by 1 base, leaving 9 bases between them. This CDR3 has 14 amino acids. The CDR3 DNA sequence: TGTGCCAGCAGCCAGCCCGGAGGCCAAGAGACCCAGTACTTC. Encoded protein: CASSQPGGQETQYF.

This clonotype was detected ten times or more. The chain carries TRBV5-1 and TRBJ1-2; D is ambiguous. CDR3 length: 12 amino acids. Germline lookup yields CDR1 SGHRS and CDR2 YFSETQ. V was shortened by 5 bases and J by 3 bases, with 8 bases between the two germline ends. The CDR3 DNA sequence: TGCGCCAGCAGGCTTACTGACTATGGCTACACCTTC. As protein: CASRLTDYGYTF.

The table lists this clonotype with a few counts. The CDR3 spells CASSLGTSIETQYF. The CDR3 nucleotides are TGTGCCAGCAGTTTGGGGACTAGCATAGAGACCCAGTACTTC. This chain links TRBV6-5 with TRBJ2-5; 9 nucleotides match TRBD2. The CDR3 loop spans 14 amino acids. V was pared by 4 bases and J by 4 bases, with 4 bases of the junction left unmatched. In germline, CDR1 is MNHEY, CDR2 SVGAGI.